One TCR beta chain is described in this entry. Its specific antigen is unknown. Per-nucleotide qualities are absent, and no much larger clonotype sits a single base away. This entry belongs to a study of identifying expanded T cells in peripheral blood (dated by TCRdb to between 2017 and 2020). Concerning the study at large: Four technical replicates, made by sequencing separate aliquots from the same pool of genomic DNA, were compared pairwise.

During the collection period, no infections or other immune events were recorded for the healthy donors. Healthy-donor blood repertoires served as a training cohort to calibrate time-dependent variance in a beta-binomial model of T-cell clone differential abundance. There were ten or so healthy donors in the training cohort, of whom 3 were female and 7 were male. An age range of roughly 29 to 65 years, with an average of roughly 40 years, was recorded for the donors. Whole blood from each healthy donor was obtained from a commercial supplier and was collected at three time points approximately 13 days apart. For immunosequencing, genomic DNA was extracted from whole blood that had not been sorted. V loses 8 bases of germline sequence and J loses 1 base, and the interval between the two ends is 14 bases. The germline V gene (reference sequence) yields MNHEY for CDR1 and SMNVEV for CDR2. From the cysteine up to the phenylalanine, the CDR3 has a length of 14 residues. Of all the DNA, just the CDR3 is kept, 42 bases in frame from base 1.

Summary of the overall study and its limitations: It was expected by the authors that biological variance in healthy repertoires might increase further over much longer intervals, such as months to years. Both the number of clones called differentially abundant and the false-positive rate were significantly reduced by the beta-binomial model across all healthy-donor time intervals. The binomial model flagged 0.9 to 1.5 differentially abundant clones between technical replicates, compared with 15 to 17 over two weeks and 19 to 20 over about 4 weeks. Variance in clone template counts between roughly 2-week samples significantly increased with total template count across all healthy donors.

TCRbeta CDR3 regions were profiled by bias-controlled multiplex PCR amplification of genomic DNA with the immunoSEQ Assay. On the study's bioinformatics: To quantify the absolute abundance of each unique TCRbeta CDR3 region, the sequences were collapsed and filtered. Differential abundance was tested with two models: a binomial (Fisher-equivalent) model and a beta-binomial model that adds time-dependent variance fitted from healthy donors. Clones with fewer than 5 combined templates were excluded, and clones with Benjamini-Hochberg FDR below 0.01 were called differentially abundant. Using the form v = (b*log(k)+a)^2, the beta-binomial variance was modeled as a function of the total template count across the two samples. Here the immuneACCESS table is served through TCRdb, limited to in-frame sequences with V and J called. Missing clones are a known gap in these copies; in checked studies unresolved V genes cover under half, and the rest lacks a known reason. The DNA gave D and trimming, while V, J and clone size come from that table. Across this sample there are about 84,000 clones, with approximately 83% seen only once. The top ten hold roughly 5.9% of the sample.

In this chain, TRBV27 is recombined with TRBJ1-1; no D segment can be confidently identified. This receptor was identified in a person aged 18-69 years in good health. The sample comprised blood. CDR3 reads: CASGSPIGNTEAFF. In nucleotide form, the sequence is TGTGCCAGCGGATCGCCGATTGGGAACACTGAAGCTTTCTTT.